This passage covers 20 T cell receptor beta chains from one sample sequenced in a study of radiation and T cells in renal cell carcinoma. The protocol was immunoSEQ multiplex PCR, while the TCRdb copy is restricted to in-frame clones and leaves out a portion. This sample has around 130,000 clones, with more than 75% found just once. Time point indicated: blood 2 weeks post-SBRT. Stated treatment: 15 Gy SBRT to primary tumor, nephrectomy 4 weeks later. The specimen was blood, collected from a patient whose treatment included radiotherapy and nephrectomy. Receptor source: a woman aged 70-85 years with renal cell carcinoma.

V and J are TRBV11-2 and TRBJ1-6; 8 bases align to TRBD1. The CDR3 totals 15 residues. V was clipped by 5 bases and J by 10 bases; unmatched bases: 10. CDR1 is SGHAT and CDR2 is FQNNGV in the germline V gene. CDR3 amino acids: CASSADRAGGSPLHF. The CDR3 DNA reads as TGTGCCAGCAGCGCGGACAGGGCGGGAGGGTCACCCCTCCACTTT.

The chain employs TRBV19 and TRBJ1-5; the D is unclear. The CDR3 length is 18 residues. V lost 7 bases, J lost 0 bases, and 22 bases lay in between. Germline CDR1 LNHDA, CDR2 SQIVND (reference sequence). The CDR3 coding sequence is TGTGCCAGTACCCCCGCCGGGCCAAACAGAGGTAGCAATCAGCCCCAGCATTTT. Protein: CASTPAGPNRGSNQPQHF.

V gene TRBV5-1 combines with J gene TRBJ1-5; TRBD1 matches at 7 bases. CDR1 and CDR2 (germline): SGHRS, YFSETQ. The CDR3 loop spans 13 amino acids. V lost 5 bases, J lost 7 bases, and 6 bases stayed unmatched. The CDR3 DNA sequence: TGCGCCAGCAGTTCAGGGGGGAACCAGCCCCAGCATTTT. Translated, it gives CASSSGGNQPQHF.

A single count supports this clone. J is TRBJ2-3 and V is TRBV4-1; TRBD1 is a possible D gene (6 bases). Germline V gives CDR1 MGHRA, CDR2 YSYEKL. This CDR3 comprises 14 residues. The V end was cut by 3 bases, the J end by 6 bases, with 13 bases between. CDR3 sequence reads: CASSQDSTSDTQYF. In DNA form, the CDR3 reads TGCGCCAGCAGCCAGGACAGCACTTCGGATACGCAGTATTTT.

V is TRBV21-1 and J is TRBJ2-5; TRBD2 was called by the table and not checked on the DNA. TRBV21-1 is an annotated pseudogene. This CDR3 spans 10 amino acids. The CDR3 reads CATEGETQYF. The CDR3 nucleotides read TGTGCCACGGAGGGGGAGACCCAGTACTTC.

V usage is TRBV11-2 and J usage is TRBJ1-1; D gene unclear. Trimming removed 3 bases at V and 3 bases at J, with 14 bases between. CDR1 SGHAT and CDR2 FQNNGV come from the germline V gene. The CDR3 is 15 residues long. CDR3 bases: TGTGCCAGCAGCTTCTCGGGCTCCTCGGACACTGAAGCTTTCTTT. Amino acids: CASSFSGSSDTEAFF.

This chain connects TRBV29-1 to TRBJ2-7, with D perhaps matching TRBD1 (6 bases). The CDR3 is made up of 12 amino acids. The V end was cut by 4 bases, the J end by 2 bases, with 9 bases between. Germline V gene lookup returns CDR1 SQVTM and CDR2 ANQGSEA. The CDR3 sequence: CSVGQVTYEQYF. The DNA for the CDR3 is TGCAGCGTTGGACAGGTCACCTACGAGCAGTACTTC.

This chain links TRBV7-9 with TRBJ2-5; maybe TRBD2 (5 bases). Trimming took 1 base from V and 2 from J, leaving 8 bases between them. Per the germline V gene, CDR1 is SEHNR and CDR2 is FQNEAQ (reference sequence). The CDR3 loop spans 14 amino acids. The chain's CDR3 is CASSLDGDQETQYF. The CDR3 region has the DNA TGTGCCAGCAGCTTAGACGGGGATCAAGAGACCCAGTACTTC.

There are a few counts of this clone. V and J are TRBV27 and TRBJ1-6; TRBD1 agrees at 7 bases. CDR1 and CDR2 (germline): MNHEY, SMNVEV (reference sequence). The CDR3 consists of 14 residues. The ends lost 5 bases at V and 7 bases at J; junction bases unmatched: 5. CDR3 loop: CASSTTTGNSPLHF. The DNA for the CDR3 is TGTGCCAGCAGTACAACGACAGGGAATTCACCCCTCCACTTT.

The V call is TRBV4-1, the J call TRBJ2-7; TRBD1 matches 7 bases. The germline V gene has CDR1 MGHRA and CDR2 YSYEKL. V was pared by 1 base and J by 5 bases, with 8 bases of the junction left unmatched. The CDR3 extends over 15 amino acids. The CDR3 DNA is TGCGCCAGCAGCCAAGGCGACAGGGTTATTAACGAGCAGTACTTC. Residues: CASSQGDRVINEQYF.

The chain couples TRBV7-9 to TRBJ1-2, with a possible D match to TRBD1 (6 bases). This CDR3 has 14 residues. The germline CDR1 and CDR2 sequences are SEHNR and FQNEAQ (reference sequence). V lost 5 bases and J 2 bases, leaving 12 bases between the germline ends. For the CDR3, the DNA is TGTGCCAGCAGCCCCTGGACAGACAACTATGGCTACACCTTC. It codes for CASSPWTDNYGYTF. Drawing the rest from reference TRBV7-9 and TRBJ1-2, the complete variable domain is DTGVSQNPRHKITKRGQNVTFRCDPISEHNRLYWYRQTLGQGPEFLTYFQNEAQLEKSRLLSDRFSAERPKGSFSTLEIQRTEQGDSAMYLCASSPWTDNYGYTFGSGTRLTVV.

In its sample, this clone was seen once. The chain joins TRBV4-3 to TRBJ1-2; D gene unclear. The V end lost 1 base, the J end lost 2 bases, and 11 bases lay between the germline ends. The CDR3 loop spans 15 amino acids. Germline CDR1 is LGHNA and CDR2 is YSLEER. CDR3 sequence: CASSQVFLGNYGYTF. Here the CDR3 DNA reads TGCGCCAGCAGCCAAGTTTTTCTGGGAAACTATGGCTACACCTTC.

This clone was detected only once. This chain joins TRBV7-9 and TRBJ1-1; D perhaps matches TRBD1 (6 bases). Between the trimmed V and J ends, which lost 4 bases and 0 bases, there was a span of 15 bases. The CDR3 is 16 amino acids. The germline V gene encodes CDR1 SEHNR and CDR2 FQNEAQ (reference sequence). DNA of the CDR3: TGTGCCAGCAGCTCCTCCCCCGGGACAATGAACACTGAAGCTTTCTTT. It yields the protein CASSSSPGTMNTEAFF.

For the CDR3, the DNA is TGTGCCAGCTCACCATCAGGGAACTACGAGCAGTACTTC. Amino acid sequence: CASSPSGNYEQYF. This chain joins TRBV18 and TRBJ2-7, with a possible D match to TRBD1 (5 bases). The germline CDR1 and CDR2 sequences are KGHSH and LQKENI. The CDR3 sequence is 13 residues long. V was shortened by 2 bases and J by 3 bases, with 8 bases between the two germline ends.

The V gene is TRBV7-9, the J gene TRBJ2-6; D perhaps matches TRBD2 (5 bases). The germline V gene has CDR1 SEHNR and CDR2 FQNEAQ (reference sequence). The CDR3 contains 15 residues. Deletions cut 3 bases from V and 2 bases from J, with 8 bases between. CDR3 protein: CASSFGVTGANVLTF. The DNA of the CDR3 is TGTGCCAGCAGCTTCGGGGTTACTGGGGCCAACGTCCTGACTTTC.

This clone showed up just a few times. V is TRBV7-2 and J is TRBJ2-1, with a tentative D call TRBD2 (6 bases). V dropped 1 base and J dropped 7 bases, with 11 bases sitting between them. CDR3 length equals 14 residues. From germline, CDR1 is SGHTA and CDR2 FQGNSA. This CDR3 is CASSLGAGRNEQFF. Written as DNA, the CDR3 is TGTGCCAGCAGCTTAGGGGCAGGGAGGAATGAGCAGTTCTTC.

This chain links TRBV5-6 with TRBJ2-3, with 8 nucleotides matching TRBD2. The CDR3 runs 16 residues. Germline CDR1 and CDR2: SGHDT and YYEEEE. V gave up 4 bases and J gave up 4 bases; unmatched junction bases: 11. The CDR3 DNA reads TGTGCCAGCAGCAACCTGCCCTTTAGCGGGGCAGATACGCAGTATTTT. This encodes CASSNLPFSGADTQYF.

The chain combines TRBV5-1 with TRBJ2-7; no clear D. This CDR3 has 13 amino acids. V lost 4 bases, J lost 0 bases, and 8 bases lay in between. The germline V gene encodes CDR1 SGHRS and CDR2 YFSETQ. In nucleotides, the CDR3 is TGCGCCAGCAGCCCCAGTAGCTCCTACGAGCAGTACTTC. Translating gives CASSPSSSYEQYF.

The chain recombines TRBV5-5 with TRBJ2-5; 7 bases map to TRBD1. V gave up 3 bases and J gave up 4 bases; unmatched junction bases: 9. CDR1 is SGHKS and CDR2 is YYEKEE in the germline V gene (reference sequence). The CDR3 consists of 15 residues. The CDR3 DNA reads as TGTGCCAGCAGCTACCAAACAGGGGTTGGAGAGACCCAGTACTTC. Encoded protein: CASSYQTGVGETQYF.

The chain carries TRBV11-2 and TRBJ2-5, with D perhaps TRBD2 (6 bases). V lost 6 bases and J lost 5, with 13 bases in between. This CDR3 contains 13 residues. Germline CDR1 is SGHAT and CDR2 is FQNNGV. In DNA, the CDR3 is TGTGCCAGCAGGCTCGGGGGTAGGGAGACCCAGTACTTC. This encodes CASRLGGRETQYF. Full variable domain (rest looked up from reference TRBV11-2 and TRBJ2-5): EAGVAQSPRYKIIEKRQSVAFWCNPISGHATLYWYQQILGQGPKLLIQFQNNGVVDDSQLPKDRFSAERLKGVDSTLKIQPAKLEDSAVYLCASRLGGRETQYFGPGTRLLVL.